This T cell receptor beta chain was profiled in a study of cytomegalovirus exposure and HLA in healthy donors. In the case of this clone: Its antigen is as yet unknown.

PCR primers comprised 60 Vbeta and 13 Jbeta primers. The repertoire was sequenced with immunoSEQ multiplex PCR; TCRdb's copy has only in-frame clones and lacks some. There are roughly 61,000 clones in the sample; around 89% occur only once, and 1.5% lies in the top ten. CDR1 ENHRY and CDR2 SYGVKD come from the germline V gene. The CDR3 runs to 12 residues. V shed 2 bases and J shed 10 bases, with 11 bases lying between them. Study-wide points: Reported performance of the classifier showed diagnosis of cytomegalovirus status with high specificity and sensitivity. Overall, roughly 150 TCR beta chains were annotated as cytomegalovirus-associated. V segments that were indistinguishable, TRBV6-2 and TRBV6-3 among them, were omitted from analysis. One variant, a missense change in DCLRE1C, was linked in a later analysis to TCR beta V- and J-gene trimming.

Sequencing input: PBMCs. This clonotype originated in a man younger than 40 in good health and CMV-seropositive. The rearrangement uses TRBV10-3 and TRBJ1-1; perhaps TRBD1 as D (5 bases). The CDR3 protein is CAISEGGGLAFF. The CDR3 nucleotides read TGTGCCATCAGTGAGGGCGGGGGATTAGCTTTCTTT.